This T cell receptor beta chain was documented in a study of CD8 T cells in ankylosing spondylitis. Notes on the study in general: Earlier authors reported some of these motif variants in reactive arthritis synovial fluid and blood. Blood from ankylosing spondylitis patients appeared to carry a characteristic roughly 8-variant TCR beta motif. Within matched ankylosing spondylitis synovial fluid, disease-linked clones were reportedly significantly enriched. The authors found the disease-linked clones to be CD8+ and relatively rare in peripheral blood.

From the 5' RACE reads, TCRdb called clonotypes with MiXCR, one entry per CDR3 protein. The sample lists some 700,000 distinct CDR3 sequences; roughly 19% were seen once. Note on this clonotype: Its matching antigen is unknown.

Per the germline V gene, CDR1 is SGHDN and CDR2 is FVKESK. Trimming took 6 bases from V and 4 from J, leaving 10 bases between them. The CDR3 spans 13 residues. Sequencing was done on a sample of blood, either unsorted or a sorted T cell fraction (not recorded which). This chain connects TRBV14 to TRBJ2-1; D gene ambiguous. This clonotype originated in a male donor with ankylosing spondylitis. CDR3 coding DNA: TGTGCCAGCAGTCCACATCGGTACAATGAGCAGTTCTTC. Its protein is CASSPHRYNEQFF.